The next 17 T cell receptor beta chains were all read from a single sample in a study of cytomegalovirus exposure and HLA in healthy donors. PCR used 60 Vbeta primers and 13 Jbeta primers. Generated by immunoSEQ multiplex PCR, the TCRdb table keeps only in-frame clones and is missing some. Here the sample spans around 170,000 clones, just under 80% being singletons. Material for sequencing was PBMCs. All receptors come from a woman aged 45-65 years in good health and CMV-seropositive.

The CDR3, as DNA: TGTGCCAGCAGCCCCACTAGCTTTCGAGGGAAGCAGTTCTTC. Encoded protein: CASSPTSFRGKQFF. The rearrangement uses TRBV6-5 and TRBJ2-1, with TRBD2 as a possible D gene (6 bases). V lost 6 bases to trimming and J lost 11 bases, with 20 bases between them. CDR1 is MNHEY and CDR2 is SVGAGI in the germline V gene. The CDR3 totals 14 residues.

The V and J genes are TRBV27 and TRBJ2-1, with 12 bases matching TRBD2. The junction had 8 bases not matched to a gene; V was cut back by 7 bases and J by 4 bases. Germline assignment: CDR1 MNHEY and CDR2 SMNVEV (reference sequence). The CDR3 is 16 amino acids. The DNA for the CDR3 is TGTGCCAGCACCAGAAGCGGGACTAGCGGGTACAATGAGCAGTTCTTC. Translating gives CASTRSGTSGYNEQFF.

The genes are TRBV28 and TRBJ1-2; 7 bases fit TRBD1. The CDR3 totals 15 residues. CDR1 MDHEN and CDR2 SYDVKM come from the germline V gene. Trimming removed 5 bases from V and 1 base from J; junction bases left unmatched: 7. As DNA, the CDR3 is TGTGCCAGCAGTCCGCGGGGACAGAGTAACTATGGCTACACCTTC. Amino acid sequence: CASSPRGQSNYGYTF.

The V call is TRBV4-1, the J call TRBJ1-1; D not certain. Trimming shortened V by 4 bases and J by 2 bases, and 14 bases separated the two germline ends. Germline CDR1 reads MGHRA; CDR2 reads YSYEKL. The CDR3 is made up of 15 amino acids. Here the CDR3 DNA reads TGCGCCAGCAGCCCAACCCAGGCAGCAAACACTGAAGCTTTCTTT. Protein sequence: CASSPTQAANTEAFF.

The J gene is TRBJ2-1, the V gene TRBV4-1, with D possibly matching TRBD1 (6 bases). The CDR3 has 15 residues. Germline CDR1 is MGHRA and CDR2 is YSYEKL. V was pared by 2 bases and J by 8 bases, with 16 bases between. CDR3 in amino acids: CASSQRSSSGDEQFF. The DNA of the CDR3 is TGCGCCAGCAGCCAAAGATCTTCGTCAGGGGATGAGCAGTTCTTC.

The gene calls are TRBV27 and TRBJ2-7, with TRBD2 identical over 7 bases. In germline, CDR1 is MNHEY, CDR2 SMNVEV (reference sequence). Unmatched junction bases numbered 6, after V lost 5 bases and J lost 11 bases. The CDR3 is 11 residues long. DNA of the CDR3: TGTGCCAGCAGTCGGGGGGACCTAGAGTACTTC. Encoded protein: CASSRGDLEYF.

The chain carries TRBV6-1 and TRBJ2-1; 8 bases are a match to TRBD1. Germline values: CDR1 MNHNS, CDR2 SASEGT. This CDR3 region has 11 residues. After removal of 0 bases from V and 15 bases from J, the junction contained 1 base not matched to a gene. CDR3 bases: TGTGCCAGCAGTGAAGCGGGGACAGGGTTCTTC. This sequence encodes CASSEAGTGFF.

The CDR3 DNA reads TGCGCCAGCAGCCAAGATCCCCACTTCAATACGCAGTATTTT. It yields the protein CASSQDPHFNTQYF. The chain recombines TRBV4-3 with TRBJ2-3; D not resolved. Trimming took 0 bases from V and 7 from J, leaving 11 bases between them. The CDR3 has 14 amino acids. CDR1 and CDR2 from the germline V gene are LGHNA and YSLEER.

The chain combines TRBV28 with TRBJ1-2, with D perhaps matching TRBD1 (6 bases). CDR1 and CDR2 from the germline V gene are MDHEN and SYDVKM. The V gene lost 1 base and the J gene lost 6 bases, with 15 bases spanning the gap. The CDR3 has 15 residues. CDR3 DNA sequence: TGTGCCAGCAGTTTATTCGGACAGCGACTCAATGGCTACACCTTC. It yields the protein CASSLFGQRLNGYTF.

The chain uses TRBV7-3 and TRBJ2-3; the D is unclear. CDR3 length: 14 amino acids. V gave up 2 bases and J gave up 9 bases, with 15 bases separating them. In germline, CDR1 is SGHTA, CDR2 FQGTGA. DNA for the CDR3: TGTGCCAGCAGCTTAGGCCCACATATCTCAACGCAGTATTTT. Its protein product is CASSLGPHISTQYF.

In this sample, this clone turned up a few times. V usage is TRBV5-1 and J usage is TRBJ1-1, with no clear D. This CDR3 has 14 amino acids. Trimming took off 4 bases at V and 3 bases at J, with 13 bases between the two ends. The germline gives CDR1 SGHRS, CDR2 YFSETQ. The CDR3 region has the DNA TGCGCCAGCAGCCCGACCAGCGGGTACACTGAAGCTTTCTTT. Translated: CASSPTSGYTEAFF.

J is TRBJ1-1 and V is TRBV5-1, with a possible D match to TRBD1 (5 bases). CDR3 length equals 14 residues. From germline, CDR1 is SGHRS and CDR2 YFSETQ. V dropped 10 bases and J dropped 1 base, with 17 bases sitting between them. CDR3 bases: TGCGCCTATTCCCAGGGCCCTGGGAACACTGAAGCTTTCTTT. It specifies CAYSQGPGNTEAFF. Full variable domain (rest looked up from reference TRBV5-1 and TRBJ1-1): KAGVTQTPRYLIKTRGQQVTLSCSPISGHRSVSWYQQTPGQGLQFLFEYFSETQRNKGNFPGRFSGRQFSNSRSEMNVSTLELGDSALYLCAYSQGPGNTEAFFGQGTRLTVV.

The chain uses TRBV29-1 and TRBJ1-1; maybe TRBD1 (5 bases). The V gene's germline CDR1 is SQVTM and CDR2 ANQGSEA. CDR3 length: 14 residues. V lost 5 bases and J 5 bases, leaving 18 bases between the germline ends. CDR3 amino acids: CSVSQGNGGTEAFF. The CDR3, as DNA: TGCAGCGTTTCTCAGGGAAACGGTGGGACTGAAGCTTTCTTT.

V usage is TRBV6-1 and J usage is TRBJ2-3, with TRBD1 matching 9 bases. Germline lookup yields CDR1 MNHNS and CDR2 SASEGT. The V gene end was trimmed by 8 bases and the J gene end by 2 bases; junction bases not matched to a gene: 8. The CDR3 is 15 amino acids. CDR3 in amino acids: CASDTGGQYTDTQYF. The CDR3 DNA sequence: TGTGCCAGCGACACAGGGGGCCAGTACACAGATACGCAGTATTTT.

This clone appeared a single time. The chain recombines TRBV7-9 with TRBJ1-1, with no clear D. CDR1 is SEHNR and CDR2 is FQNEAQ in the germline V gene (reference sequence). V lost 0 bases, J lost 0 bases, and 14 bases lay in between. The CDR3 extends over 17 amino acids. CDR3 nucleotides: TGTGCCAGCAGCTTAGCGCTAACTATCCCAATGAACACTGAAGCTTTCTTT. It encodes CASSLALTIPMNTEAFF.

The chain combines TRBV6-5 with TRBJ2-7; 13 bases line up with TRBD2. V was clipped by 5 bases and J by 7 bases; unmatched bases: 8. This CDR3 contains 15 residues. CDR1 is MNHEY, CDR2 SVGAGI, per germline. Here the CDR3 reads CASSPRLAGGSEQYF. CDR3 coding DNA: TGTGCCAGCAGTCCCCGACTAGCGGGAGGTTCTGAGCAGTACTTC.

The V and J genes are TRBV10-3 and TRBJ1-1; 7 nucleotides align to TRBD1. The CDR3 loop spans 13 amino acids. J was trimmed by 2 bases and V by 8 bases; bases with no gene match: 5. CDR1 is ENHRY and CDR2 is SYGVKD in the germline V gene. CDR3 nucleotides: TGTGCCATCGGGAACAGGGGTAACACTGAAGCTTTCTTT. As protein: CAIGNRGNTEAFF.